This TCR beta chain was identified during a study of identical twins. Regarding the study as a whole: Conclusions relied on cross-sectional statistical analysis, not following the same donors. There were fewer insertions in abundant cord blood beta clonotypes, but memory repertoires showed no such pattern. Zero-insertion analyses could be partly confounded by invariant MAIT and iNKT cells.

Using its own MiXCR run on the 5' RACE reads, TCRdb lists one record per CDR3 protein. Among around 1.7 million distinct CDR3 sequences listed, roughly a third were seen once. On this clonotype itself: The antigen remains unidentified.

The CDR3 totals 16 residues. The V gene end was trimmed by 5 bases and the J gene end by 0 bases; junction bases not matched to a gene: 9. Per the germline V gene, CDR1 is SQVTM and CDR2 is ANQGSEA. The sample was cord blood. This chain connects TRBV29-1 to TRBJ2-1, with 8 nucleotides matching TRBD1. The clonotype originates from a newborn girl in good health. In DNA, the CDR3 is TGCAGCGTTTCAGACAGGGGACGTATCTCCTACAATGAGCAGTTCTTC. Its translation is CSVSDRGRISYNEQFF.